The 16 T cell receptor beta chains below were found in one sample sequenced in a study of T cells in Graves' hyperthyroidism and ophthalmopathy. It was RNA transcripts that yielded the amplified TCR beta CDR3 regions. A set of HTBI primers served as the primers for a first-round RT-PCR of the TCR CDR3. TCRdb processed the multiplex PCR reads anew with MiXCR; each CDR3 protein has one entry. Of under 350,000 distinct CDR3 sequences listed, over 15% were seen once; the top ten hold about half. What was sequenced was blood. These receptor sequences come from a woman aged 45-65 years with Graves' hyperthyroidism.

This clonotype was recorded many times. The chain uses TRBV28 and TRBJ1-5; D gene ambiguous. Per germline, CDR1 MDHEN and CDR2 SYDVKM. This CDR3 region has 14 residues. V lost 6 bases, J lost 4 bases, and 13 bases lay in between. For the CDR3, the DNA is TGTGCCAGCAGCCGACCCGGACCGAATCAGCCCCAGCATTTT. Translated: CASSRPGPNQPQHF.

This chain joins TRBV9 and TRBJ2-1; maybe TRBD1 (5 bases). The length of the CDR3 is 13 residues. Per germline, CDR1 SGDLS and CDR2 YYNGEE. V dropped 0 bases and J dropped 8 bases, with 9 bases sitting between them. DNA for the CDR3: TGTGCCAGCAGCGTAGGACAGCACTATGAGCAGTTCTTC. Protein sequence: CASSVGQHYEQFF.

CDR3 DNA: TGTGCCAGCTCACCACCTCAGGAGCCCCACGAGCAGTACTTC. As protein: CASSPPQEPHEQYF. V usage is TRBV18 and J usage is TRBJ2-7; the D is unclear. CDR3 length equals 14 residues. V was pared by 0 bases and J by 5 bases, with 11 bases between. CDR1 KGHSH and CDR2 LQKENI come from the germline V gene.

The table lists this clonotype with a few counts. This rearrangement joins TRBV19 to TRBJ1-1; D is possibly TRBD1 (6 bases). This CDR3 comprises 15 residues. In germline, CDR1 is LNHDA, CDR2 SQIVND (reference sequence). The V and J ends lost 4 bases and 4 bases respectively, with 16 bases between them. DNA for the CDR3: TGTGCCAGTAGTACCTCTACTACAGGGTCCACTGAAGCTTTCTTT. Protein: CASSTSTTGSTEAFF. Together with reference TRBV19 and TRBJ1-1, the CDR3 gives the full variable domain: DGGITQSPKYLFRKEGQNVTLSCEQNLNHDAMYWYRQDPGQGLRLIYYSQIVNDFQKGDIAEGYSVSREKKESFPLTVTSAQKNPTAFYLCASSTSTTGSTEAFFGQGTRLTVV.

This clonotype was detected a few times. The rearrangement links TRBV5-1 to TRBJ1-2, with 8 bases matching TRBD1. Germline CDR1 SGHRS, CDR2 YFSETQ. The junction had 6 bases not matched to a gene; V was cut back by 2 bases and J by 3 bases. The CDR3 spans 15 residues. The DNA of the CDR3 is TGCGCCAGCAGCTTCCAGGGGGCGCAGGACTATGGCTACACCTTC. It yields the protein CASSFQGAQDYGYTF.

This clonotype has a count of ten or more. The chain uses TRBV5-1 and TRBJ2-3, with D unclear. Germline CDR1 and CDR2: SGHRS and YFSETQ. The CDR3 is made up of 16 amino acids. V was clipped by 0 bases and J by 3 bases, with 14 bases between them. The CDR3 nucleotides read TGCGCCAGCAGCTTGGCCGTTTACGTTGAGACAGATACGCAGTATTTT. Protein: CASSLAVYVETDTQYF.

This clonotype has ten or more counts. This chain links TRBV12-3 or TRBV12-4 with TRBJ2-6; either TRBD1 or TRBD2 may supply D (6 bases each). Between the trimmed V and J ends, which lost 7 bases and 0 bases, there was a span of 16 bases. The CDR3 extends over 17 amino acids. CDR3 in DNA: TGTGCCAGCATGGTCCGGGGGCGAATCTCTGGGGCCAACGTCCTGACTTTC. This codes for CASMVRGRISGANVLTF.

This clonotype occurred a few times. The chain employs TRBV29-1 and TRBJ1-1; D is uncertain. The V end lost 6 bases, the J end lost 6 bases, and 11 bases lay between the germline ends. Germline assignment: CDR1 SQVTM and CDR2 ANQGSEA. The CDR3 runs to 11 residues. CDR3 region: CSVWDLPEAFF. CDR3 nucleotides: TGCAGCGTCTGGGATCTACCTGAAGCTTTCTTT.

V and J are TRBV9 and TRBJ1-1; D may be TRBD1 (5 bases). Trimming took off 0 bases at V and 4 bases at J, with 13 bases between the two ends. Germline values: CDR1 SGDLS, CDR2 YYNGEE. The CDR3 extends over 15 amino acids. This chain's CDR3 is CASSVAEGNGTEAFF. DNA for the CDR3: TGTGCCAGCAGCGTAGCTGAGGGGAATGGCACTGAAGCTTTCTTT.

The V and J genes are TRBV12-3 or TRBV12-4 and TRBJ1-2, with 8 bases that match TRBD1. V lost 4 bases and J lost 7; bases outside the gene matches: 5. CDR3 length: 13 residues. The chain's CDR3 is CASSSQGVFGYTF. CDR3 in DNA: TGTGCCAGCAGTTCACAGGGGGTTTTTGGCTACACCTTC.

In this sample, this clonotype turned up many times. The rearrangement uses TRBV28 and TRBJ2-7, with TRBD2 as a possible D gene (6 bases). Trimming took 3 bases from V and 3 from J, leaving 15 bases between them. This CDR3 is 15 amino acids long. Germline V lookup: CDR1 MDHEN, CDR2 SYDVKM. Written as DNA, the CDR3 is TGTGCCAGCAGTTTCGGGGGTACCGCCTACTACGAGCAGTACTTC. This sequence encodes CASSFGGTAYYEQYF.

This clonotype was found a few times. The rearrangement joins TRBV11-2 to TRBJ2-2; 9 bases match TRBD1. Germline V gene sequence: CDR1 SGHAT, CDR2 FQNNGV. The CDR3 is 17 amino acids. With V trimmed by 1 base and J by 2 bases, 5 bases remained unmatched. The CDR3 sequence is CASSLGYRGLNTGELFF. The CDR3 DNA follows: TGTGCCAGCAGCTTAGGTTACAGGGGGCTAAACACCGGGGAGCTGTTTTTT.

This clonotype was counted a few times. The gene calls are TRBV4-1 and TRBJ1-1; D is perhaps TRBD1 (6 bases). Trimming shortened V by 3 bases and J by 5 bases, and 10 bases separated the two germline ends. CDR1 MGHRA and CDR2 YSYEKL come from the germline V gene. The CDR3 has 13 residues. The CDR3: CASSHRGGTEAFF. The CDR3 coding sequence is TGCGCCAGCAGCCACAGGGGAGGGACTGAAGCTTTCTTT.

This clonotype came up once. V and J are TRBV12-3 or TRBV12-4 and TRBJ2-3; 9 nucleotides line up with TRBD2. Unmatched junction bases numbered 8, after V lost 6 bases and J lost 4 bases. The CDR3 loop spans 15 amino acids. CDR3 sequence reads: CASRGGGRDADTQYF. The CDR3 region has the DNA TGTGCCAGCAGGGGGGGCGGGAGGGATGCAGATACGCAGTATTTT.

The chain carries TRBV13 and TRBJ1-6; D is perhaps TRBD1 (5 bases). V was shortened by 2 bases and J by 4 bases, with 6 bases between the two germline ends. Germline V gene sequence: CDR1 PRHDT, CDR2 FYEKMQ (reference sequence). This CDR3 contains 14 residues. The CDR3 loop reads CASSLWGYNSPLHF. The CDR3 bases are TGTGCCAGCAGCTTATGGGGGTATAATTCACCCCTCCACTTT.

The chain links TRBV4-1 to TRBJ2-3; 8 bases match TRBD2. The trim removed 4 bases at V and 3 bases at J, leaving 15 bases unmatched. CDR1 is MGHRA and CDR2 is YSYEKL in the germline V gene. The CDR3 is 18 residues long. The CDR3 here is CASSRGGSMGPSTDTQYF. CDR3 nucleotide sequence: TGCGCCAGCAGCCGCGGGGGGAGTATGGGACCTTCTACAGATACGCAGTATTTT.